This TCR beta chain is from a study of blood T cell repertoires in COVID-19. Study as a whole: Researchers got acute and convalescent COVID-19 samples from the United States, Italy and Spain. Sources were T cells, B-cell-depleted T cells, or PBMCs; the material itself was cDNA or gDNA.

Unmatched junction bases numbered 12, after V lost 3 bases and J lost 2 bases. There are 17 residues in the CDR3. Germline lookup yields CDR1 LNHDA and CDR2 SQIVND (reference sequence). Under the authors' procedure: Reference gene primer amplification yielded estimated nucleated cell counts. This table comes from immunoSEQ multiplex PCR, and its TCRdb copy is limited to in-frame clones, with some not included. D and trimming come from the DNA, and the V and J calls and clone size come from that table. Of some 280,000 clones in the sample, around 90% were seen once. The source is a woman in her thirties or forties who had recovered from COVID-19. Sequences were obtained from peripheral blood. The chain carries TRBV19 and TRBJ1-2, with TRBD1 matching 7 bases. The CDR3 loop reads CASSMGVRQGVNYGYTF. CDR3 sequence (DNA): TGTGCCAGTAGTATGGGGGTTAGACAGGGAGTGAACTATGGCTACACCTTC.